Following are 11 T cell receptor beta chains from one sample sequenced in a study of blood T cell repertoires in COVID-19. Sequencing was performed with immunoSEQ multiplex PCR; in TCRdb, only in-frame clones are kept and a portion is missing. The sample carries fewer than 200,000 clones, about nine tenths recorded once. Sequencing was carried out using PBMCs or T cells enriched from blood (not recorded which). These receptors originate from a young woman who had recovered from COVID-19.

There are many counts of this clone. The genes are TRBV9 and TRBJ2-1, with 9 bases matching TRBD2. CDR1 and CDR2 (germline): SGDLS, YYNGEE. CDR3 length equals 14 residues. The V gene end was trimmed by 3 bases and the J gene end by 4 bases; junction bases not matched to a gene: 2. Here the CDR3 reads CASSGAGGYNEQFF. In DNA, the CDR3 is TGTGCCAGCAGCGGAGCGGGGGGATACAATGAGCAGTTCTTC. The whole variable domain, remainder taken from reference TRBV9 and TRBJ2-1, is DSGVTQTPKHLITATGQRVTLRCSPRSGDLSVYWYQQSLDQGLQFLIQYYNGEERAKGNILERFSAQQFPDLHSELNLSSLELGDSALYFCASSGAGGYNEQFFGPGTRLTVL.

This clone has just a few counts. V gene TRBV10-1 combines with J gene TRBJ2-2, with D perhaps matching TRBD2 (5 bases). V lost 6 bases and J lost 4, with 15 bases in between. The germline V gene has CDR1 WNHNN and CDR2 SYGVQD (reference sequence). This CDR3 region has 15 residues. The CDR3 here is CASSAQAGSTGELFF. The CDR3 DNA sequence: TGCGCCAGCAGCGCTCAGGCGGGTAGCACCGGGGAGCTGTTTTTT.

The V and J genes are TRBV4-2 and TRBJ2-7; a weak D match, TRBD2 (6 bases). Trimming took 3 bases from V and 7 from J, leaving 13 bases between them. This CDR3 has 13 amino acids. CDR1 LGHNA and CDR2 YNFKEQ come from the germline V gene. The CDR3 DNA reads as TGTGCCAGCAGCCAGGGGGACTCCCGGGAGCAGTACTTC. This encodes CASSQGDSREQYF.

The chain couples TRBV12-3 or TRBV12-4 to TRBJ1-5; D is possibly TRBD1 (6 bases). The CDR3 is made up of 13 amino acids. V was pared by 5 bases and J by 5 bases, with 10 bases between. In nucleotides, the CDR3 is TGTGCCAGCAGTCAACAGGGACATCAGCCCCAGCATTTT. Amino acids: CASSQQGHQPQHF.

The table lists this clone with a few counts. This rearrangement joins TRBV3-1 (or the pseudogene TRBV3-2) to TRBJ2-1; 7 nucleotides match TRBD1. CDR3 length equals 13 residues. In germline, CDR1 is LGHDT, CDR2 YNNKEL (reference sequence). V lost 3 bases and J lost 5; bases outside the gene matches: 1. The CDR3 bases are TGTGCCAGCAGCCAGGGACAGAACAATGAGCAGTTCTTC. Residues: CASSQGQNNEQFF.

The CDR3, as DNA: TGTGCCAGCAGTTTATCTTCAGCGGGAGTCTACAATGAGCAGTTCTTC. It is translated as CASSLSSAGVYNEQFF. The chain has TRBV27 and TRBJ2-1, with 8 bases identical to TRBD2. The germline V gene has CDR1 MNHEY and CDR2 SMNVEV (reference sequence). The trim removed 0 bases at V and 3 bases at J, leaving 4 bases unmatched. There are 16 residues in the CDR3.

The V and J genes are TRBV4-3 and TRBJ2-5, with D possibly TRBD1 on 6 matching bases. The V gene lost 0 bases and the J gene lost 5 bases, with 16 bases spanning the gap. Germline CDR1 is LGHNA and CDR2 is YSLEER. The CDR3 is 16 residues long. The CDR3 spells CASSQDGSGAGETQYF. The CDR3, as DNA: TGCGCCAGCAGCCAAGATGGATCAGGGGCTGGGGAGACCCAGTACTTC.

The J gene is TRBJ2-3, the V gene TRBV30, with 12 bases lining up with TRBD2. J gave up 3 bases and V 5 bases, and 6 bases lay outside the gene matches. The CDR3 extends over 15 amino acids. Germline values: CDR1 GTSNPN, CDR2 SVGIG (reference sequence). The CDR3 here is CAWRRLAGVTDTQYF. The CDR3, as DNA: TGTGCCTGGCGACGACTAGCGGGAGTGACAGATACGCAGTATTTT. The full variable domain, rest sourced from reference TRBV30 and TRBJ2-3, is SQTIHQWPATLVQPVGSPLSLECTVEGTSNPNLYWYRQAAGRGLQLLFYSVGIGQISSEVPQNLSASRPQDRQFILSSKKLLLSDSGFYLCAWRRLAGVTDTQYFGPGTRLTVL.

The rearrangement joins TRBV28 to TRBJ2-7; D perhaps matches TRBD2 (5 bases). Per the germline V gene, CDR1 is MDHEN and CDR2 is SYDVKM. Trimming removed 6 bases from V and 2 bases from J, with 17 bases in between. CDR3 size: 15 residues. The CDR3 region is CASRDPADPTYEQYF. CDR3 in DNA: TGTGCCAGCAGAGATCCAGCGGACCCAACCTACGAGCAGTACTTC.

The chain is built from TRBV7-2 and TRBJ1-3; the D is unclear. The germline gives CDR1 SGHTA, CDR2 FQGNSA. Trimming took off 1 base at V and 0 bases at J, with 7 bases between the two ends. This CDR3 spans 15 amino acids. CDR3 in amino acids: CASSLVASSGNTIYF. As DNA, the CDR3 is TGTGCCAGCAGCTTAGTAGCGAGCTCTGGAAACACCATATATTTT.

The CDR3: CSASTGLDLYEQYF. CDR3 coding DNA: TGCAGTGCTAGTACGGGACTAGATCTCTACGAGCAGTACTTC. The rearrangement joins TRBV20-1 to TRBJ2-7, with 8 bases lining up with TRBD2. Germline assignment: CDR1 DFQATT and CDR2 SNEGSKA (reference sequence). This CDR3 is 14 amino acids long. After removal of 3 bases from V and 3 bases from J, the junction contained 7 bases not matched to a gene.